These 8 T cell receptor beta chains originate from one sample sequenced in a study of T cell responses to AZD1222 COVID-19 vaccine (dated by TCRdb to the early 2020s). The time point label, read with the paper, signifies: baseline before first vaccination. To prepare the library, the immunoSEQ multiplex PCR assay was applied. TCRdb obtained this table from immuneACCESS and retained in-frame rearrangements with V and J assigned. These tables miss some clones; where compared with another copy, unresolved V genes account for less than half of the shortfall, and the remainder is unexplained. The sample table contains 160,000 or so clones; only one count was recorded for about 89% of them. The ten largest make up about 1.9% of the sample. Here the sequenced sample was peripheral blood, taken on day 0 of AZD1222 vaccination. These receptors were taken from an adult in good health.

V and J are TRBV19 and TRBJ1-4; D is uncertain. The germline gives CDR1 LNHDA, CDR2 SQIVND (reference sequence). Trimming pared 3 bases from V and 0 bases from J, leaving 8 bases between. The CDR3 loop spans 15 amino acids. This CDR3 is CASSIRTATNEKLFF. CDR3 coding DNA: TGTGCCAGTAGTATCCGGACTGCAACTAATGAAAAACTGTTTTTT. The variable domain in full, completed from reference TRBV19 and TRBJ1-4, reads DGGITQSPKYLFRKEGQNVTLSCEQNLNHDAMYWYRQDPGQGLRLIYYSQIVNDFQKGDIAEGYSVSREKKESFPLTVTSAQKNPTAFYLCASSIRTATNEKLFFGSGTQLSVL.

The chain combines TRBV4-3 with TRBJ1-6; 10 bases are a match to TRBD1. Germline V CDR1 and CDR2: LGHNA, YSLEER. V lost 2 bases to trimming and J lost 6 bases; unmatched junction nucleotides: 4. The CDR3 covers 16 residues. As DNA, the CDR3 is TGCGCCAGCAGCCAAAGTGGGACAGGGGCTAATTCACCCCTCCACTTT. Residues: CASSQSGTGANSPLHF.

The chain has TRBV2 and TRBJ1-4; TRBD1 aligns across 9 bases. The germline gives CDR1 SNHLY, CDR2 FYNNEI. The CDR3 has 15 residues. The V and J ends lost 4 bases and 7 bases, in that order; junction bases with no gene match: 7. The chain's CDR3 is CASSVFPTGGEKLFF. In DNA, the CDR3 is TGTGCCAGCAGTGTCTTTCCGACAGGGGGTGAAAAACTGTTTTTT. Drawing the rest from reference TRBV2 and TRBJ1-4, the complete variable domain is EPEVTQTPSHQVTQMGQEVILRCVPISNHLYFYWYRQILGQKVEFLVSFYNNEISEKSEIFDDQFSVERPDGSNFTLKIRSTKLEDSAMYFCASSVFPTGGEKLFFGSGTQLSVL.

The genes are TRBV30 and TRBJ1-2; D gene unclear. The CDR3 has 14 residues. Germline CDR1 GTSNPN, CDR2 SVGIG (reference sequence). Trimming removed 1 base from V and 0 bases from J, with 9 bases in between. The CDR3 sequence: CAWSGVGANYGYTF. CDR3 bases: TGTGCCTGGAGTGGGGTCGGAGCTAACTATGGCTACACCTTC.

CDR3 protein: CSVVSAGGSYEQYF. The CDR3 DNA reads as TGCAGCGTTGTATCTGCGGGGGGATCCTACGAGCAGTACTTC. The chain carries TRBV29-1 and TRBJ2-7; 8 bases agree with TRBD2. Per the germline V gene, CDR1 is SQVTM and CDR2 is ANQGSEA. J lost 1 base, V lost 4 bases, and 6 bases had no gene match. The CDR3 has 14 residues.

The V call is TRBV7-3, the J call TRBJ2-1, with a possible D match to TRBD2 (7 bases). Germline V gene data show CDR1 as SGHTA and CDR2 as FQGTGA. CDR3 length: 16 amino acids. The germline V and J ends were trimmed by 1 base and 6 bases, with 16 bases remaining between them. CDR3 amino acids: CASSLSAAGQGNEQFF. DNA for the CDR3: TGTGCCAGCAGCTTAAGCGCAGCGGGACAAGGCAATGAGCAGTTCTTC.

The chain carries TRBV19 and TRBJ1-2; D remains unclear. This CDR3 has 11 amino acids. Per the germline V gene, CDR1 is LNHDA and CDR2 is SQIVND (reference sequence). V was trimmed by 11 bases and J by 3 bases, leaving 10 bases between them. The CDR3 loop reads CALAGYYGYTF. For the CDR3, the DNA is TGTGCCCTAGCGGGGTACTATGGCTACACCTTC. The full variable domain, with the rest looked up from reference TRBV19 and TRBJ1-2, is DGGITQSPKYLFRKEGQNVTLSCEQNLNHDAMYWYRQDPGQGLRLIYYSQIVNDFQKGDIAEGYSVSREKKESFPLTVTSAQKNPTAFYLCALAGYYGYTFGSGTRLTVV.

This clone was found a few times. V is TRBV5-5 and J is TRBJ1-6; no firm D call. This CDR3 spans 15 amino acids. The V end was cut by 0 bases, the J end by 5 bases, with 9 bases between. Germline V gene lookup returns CDR1 SGHKS and CDR2 YYEKEE (reference sequence). The CDR3 DNA reads as TGTGCCAGCAGCTTGGGTCTCGAGAATAATTCACCCCTCCACTTT. Translation: CASSLGLENNSPLHF.